This T cell receptor beta chain was obtained from a study of OX40 agonist ivuxolimab in advanced cancers. Study-wide background: Under the entry rules, prior anti-PD-1, anti-PD-L1 or anti-CTLA-4 therapy was allowed, and about 40% had some.

CDR1 and CDR2 from the germline V gene are SEHNR and FQNEAQ (reference sequence). The CDR3 covers 14 residues. Trimming removed 5 bases at V and 3 bases at J, with 14 bases between. The data were produced by immunoSEQ multiplex PCR, yet TCRdb's version contains in-frame clones alone and is incomplete. Among fewer than 85,000 clones, approximately 90% were seen once, and the ten largest hold around 0.5%. Any history of autoimmune disease or systemic immunosuppression disqualified patients. Study results and limitations: The study observed clonal expansion of CD4+ and CD8+ blood T cells by week 6 at 0.1 to 3.0 mg/kg. Part of the nonresponder group also had normalized T-cell clonal expansion that was low.

This clone was counted once. Its specificity is unknown. Source: CD4+ or CD8+ T cells sorted from blood, taken in a trial of the OX40 agonist ivuxolimab. The chain has TRBV7-9 and TRBJ2-7, with D tentatively TRBD2 (6 bases). This sequence was found in an adult with an advanced solid tumor such as melanoma, head and neck, liver or kidney cancer. The CDR3 region has the DNA TGTGCCAGCAGCCCCTCCGGGAGACTCTACGAGCAGTACTTC. Protein product: CASSPSGRLYEQYF. Filled out from reference TRBV7-9 and TRBJ2-7, the complete variable domain reads DTGVSQNPRHKITKRGQNVTFRCDPISEHNRLYWYRQTLGQGPEFLTYFQNEAQLEKSRLLSDRFSAERPKGSFSTLEIQRTEQGDSAMYLCASSPSGRLYEQYFGPGTRLTVT.